The present T cell receptor (beta chain) was sequenced within a study of beta chain features in type 1 diabetes. Every donor had blood drawn once into heparin, roughly 0.11 L on average. As every portion of the isolated RNA was reverse transcribed, the sequencing read expressed TCRB transcripts. An average approximately 4 million reads came from naive, central memory and regulatory T cell samples. The repertoire was sequenced with immunoSEQ multiplex PCR; TCRdb's copy has only in-frame clones and lacks some. Among roughly 700,000 clones, 10% to 15% were seen once, and the ten largest hold roughly 0.022%. Study findings and constraints: Researchers report that Type 1 diabetes patients had moderately but significantly shorter TCRB CDR3s across all four CD4+ subsets.

Germline CDR1 and CDR2: SGHRS and YFSETQ. The CDR3 runs 13 residues. V lost 9 bases, J lost 5 bases, and 7 bases stayed unmatched. This clone has only a few counts. What it recognizes is unknown. The sample comprised naive CD4+ T cells from blood. The V and J genes are TRBV5-1 and TRBJ2-1; 8 nucleotides line up with TRBD2. The receptor was isolated from a man younger than 35 with type 1 diabetes. The CDR3 DNA reads as TGCGCCACTTCGGAACTAGCGGACAATGAGCAGTTCTTC. It yields the protein CATSELADNEQFF.